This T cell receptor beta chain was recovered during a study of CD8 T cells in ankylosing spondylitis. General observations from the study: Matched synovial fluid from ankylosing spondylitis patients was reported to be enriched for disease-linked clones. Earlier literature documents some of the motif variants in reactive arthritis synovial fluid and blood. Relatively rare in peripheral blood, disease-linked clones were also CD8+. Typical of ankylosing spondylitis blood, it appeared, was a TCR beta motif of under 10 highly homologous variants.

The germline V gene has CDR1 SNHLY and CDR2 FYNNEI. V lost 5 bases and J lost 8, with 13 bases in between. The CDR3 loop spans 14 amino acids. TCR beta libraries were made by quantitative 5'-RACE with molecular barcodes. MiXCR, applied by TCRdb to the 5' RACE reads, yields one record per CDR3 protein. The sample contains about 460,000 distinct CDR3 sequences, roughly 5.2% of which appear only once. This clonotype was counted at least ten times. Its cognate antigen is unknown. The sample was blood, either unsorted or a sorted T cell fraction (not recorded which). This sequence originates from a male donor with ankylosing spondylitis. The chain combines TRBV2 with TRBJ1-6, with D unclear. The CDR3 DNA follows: TGTGCCAGCAGTTTCGCCGGTAGAGATTCACCCCTCCACTTT. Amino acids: CASSFAGRDSPLHF. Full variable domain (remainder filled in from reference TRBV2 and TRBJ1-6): EPEVTQTPSHQVTQMGQEVILRCVPISNHLYFYWYRQILGQKVEFLVSFYNNEISEKSEIFDDQFSVERPDGSNFTLKIRSTKLEDSAMYFCASSFAGRDSPLHFGNGTRLTVT.